The rows below give T cell receptor beta chains drawn from one sample of a study of shared clonotypes between healthy human individuals. Clones were read by immunoSEQ multiplex PCR, and TCRdb kept only the in-frame ones, dropping some. Counted here are about 450,000 clones, roughly 85% occurring once; the ten biggest clones make up roughly 12%. The sequenced sample consisted of PBMCs. These receptors were collected from a woman aged 40 to 50 in good health. Some clones in this sample may be carry-over from other donors' samples. Both conserved end residues are part of each CDR3. A D gene is named only where the DNA matches it firmly. Clone size is not always given. Where it is, it says once, few, many or a class for expanded clones.

D: .; J: TRBJ2-1; V: TRBV7-3; size: .; DNA: TGTGCCAGCAGCTTAGCCAGGACGGACAATGAGCAGTTCTTC; CDR3: CASSLARTDNEQFF
D: .; J: TRBJ2-7; V: TRBV5-5; size: .; DNA: TGTGCCAGCACCCCGGCGGTGGAGGGATACGAGCAGTACTTC; CDR3: CASTPAVEGYEQYF
D: .; J: TRBJ1-1; V: TRBV6-8; size: .; DNA: TGTGCCAGCAGTTACGCGGCAGGAGGGGTCACTGAAGCTTTCTTT; CDR3: CASSYAAGGVTEAFF
D: .; J: TRBJ2-3; V: TRBV7-3; size: .; DNA: TGTGCCAGCAGCTTATTTGGGACTAGGGGGCCAGATACGCAGTATTTT; CDR3: CASSLFGTRGPDTQYF
D: TRBD1; J: TRBJ1-2; V: TRBV10-1; size: .; DNA: TGCGCCAGCAGTCCGGGACAGGGGCTCGGCTACACCTTC; CDR3: CASSPGQGLGYTF
D: TRBD2; J: TRBJ2-1; V: TRBV5-6; size: .; DNA: TGTGCCAGCAGCGAGGGACTAGCGGGACACCTCTACAATGAGCAGTTCTTC; CDR3: CASSEGLAGHLYNEQFF
D: TRBD1; J: TRBJ1-5; V: TRBV27; size: once; DNA: TGTGCCAGCAGCCGATTAGGGACAGGGGGCGATCAGCCCCAGCATTTT; CDR3: CASSRLGTGGDQPQHF
D: TRBD1; J: TRBJ1-1; V: TRBV11-3; size: .; DNA: TGTGCCAGCAGCCCAGGGGTGGGACAGCACACTGAAGCTTTCTTT; CDR3: CASSPGVGQHTEAFF
D: .; J: TRBJ2-6; V: TRBV2; size: .; DNA: TGTGCCAGCAGCGGCCTGAGGGCCAACGTCCTGACTTTC; CDR3: CASSGLRANVLTF
D: TRBD1; J: TRBJ1-1; V: TRBV27; size: few; DNA: TGTGCCAGCAGACCCCAGGGGGGAGGCACTGAAGCTTTCTTT; CDR3: CASRPQGGGTEAFF
D: .; J: TRBJ2-2; V: TRBV11-2; size: few; DNA: TGTGCCAGCAGCTTGGACTATCAAACCGGGGAGCTGTTTTTT; CDR3: CASSLDYQTGELFF
D: .; J: TRBJ2-1; V: TRBV6-5; size: .; DNA: TGTGCCAGCAACCCCCTTCTCCCCGGGTACAATGAGCAGTTCTTC; CDR3: CASNPLLPGYNEQFF
D: TRBD1; J: TRBJ1-1; V: TRBV19; size: many; DNA: TGTGCCAGTAGTACCTATCAAACATTACAGGGACAGAGAGCTTTCTTT; CDR3: CASSTYQTLQGQRAFF
D: .; J: TRBJ1-4; V: TRBV19; size: .; DNA: TGTGCCAGTAGTATTACAGGGACCGAAAAACTGTTTTTT; CDR3: CASSITGTEKLFF
D: .; J: TRBJ1-2; V: TRBV5-1; size: .; DNA: TGCGCCAGCAGCTTGGGGGCTAACTATGGCTACACCTTC; CDR3: CASSLGANYGYTF
D: .; J: TRBJ2-2; V: TRBV7-9; size: few; DNA: TGTGCCAGCAGCTTTAAGGTTCCCGGGGAGCTGTTTTTT; CDR3: CASSFKVPGELFF
D: .; J: TRBJ2-1; V: TRBV6-6; size: .; DNA: TGTGCCAGCAGATCATACAATGAGCAGTTCTTC; CDR3: CASRSYNEQFF
D: .; J: TRBJ1-3; V: TRBV5-1; size: .; DNA: TGCGCCAGCAAAACAGGGATGATTGGAAACACCATATATTTT; CDR3: CASKTGMIGNTIYF
D: TRBD2; J: TRBJ2-3; V: TRBV9; size: .; DNA: TGTGCCAGCAGCGTACTAGCGGGAGGAGAAGATACGCAGTATTTT; CDR3: CASSVLAGGEDTQYF
D: .; J: TRBJ2-1; V: TRBV4-1; size: once; DNA: TGCGCCAGCAGCCAACAGGGACCCAGAAATGAGCAGTTCTTC; CDR3: CASSQQGPRNEQFF
D: .; J: TRBJ2-1; V: TRBV29-1; size: few; DNA: TGCAGCGGCCGAGGTCAGGGCTACAATGAGCAGTTCTTC; CDR3: CSGRGQGYNEQFF
D: TRBD1; J: TRBJ2-7; V: TRBV28; size: once; DNA: TGTGCCAGCAGCCCCCAGGGACAGGGGACCTACGAGCAGTACTTC; CDR3: CASSPQGQGTYEQYF
D: TRBD2; J: TRBJ2-2; V: TRBV18; size: .; DNA: TGTGCCAGCTCACCAGGACTAGCGGTAAACACCGGGGAGCTGTTTTTT; CDR3: CASSPGLAVNTGELFF
D: .; J: TRBJ2-2; V: TRBV5-1; size: .; DNA: TGCGCCAGCAGCTTCGGACAGCAACTAAACACCGGGGAGCTGTTTTTT; CDR3: CASSFGQQLNTGELFF
D: TRBD1; J: TRBJ1-1; V: TRBV27; size: .; DNA: TGTGCCAGCAGTACCGACGACAGGGACACTGAAGCTTTCTTT; CDR3: CASSTDDRDTEAFF
D: .; J: TRBJ2-7; V: TRBV19; size: .; DNA: TGTGCCAGTAGTATCGTCTTGGGATTCCCCTACGAGCAGTACTTC; CDR3: CASSIVLGFPYEQYF
D: TRBD2; J: TRBJ2-7; V: TRBV7-9; size: .; DNA: TGTGCCAGCAGCTTAGGAGCGGGAGGAAATTACGAGCAGTACTTC; CDR3: CASSLGAGGNYEQYF
D: TRBD2; J: TRBJ2-3; V: TRBV27; size: .; DNA: TGTGCCAGCAGGATTCGGCGGGAGAACACAGATACGCAGTATTTT; CDR3: CASRIRRENTDTQYF
D: .; J: TRBJ2-5; V: TRBV5-1; size: .; DNA: TGCGCCAGCAGCTTGGTTGGGGGAACCCAAGAGACCCAGTACTTC; CDR3: CASSLVGGTQETQYF
D: .; J: TRBJ1-3; V: TRBV30; size: .; DNA: TGTGCCTGGAGTGTGGGGTCTGGAAACACCATATATTTT; CDR3: CAWSVGSGNTIYF
D: .; J: TRBJ2-5; V: TRBV11-2; size: .; DNA: TGTGCCAGCAGCTTTGGATACCAAGAGACCCAGTACTTC; CDR3: CASSFGYQETQYF
D: TRBD1; J: TRBJ1-1; V: TRBV6-1; size: many; DNA: TGTGCCAGCACCCTGAGGGGGACAGCGAACACTGAAGCTTTCTTT; CDR3: CASTLRGTANTEAFF
D: TRBD2; J: TRBJ2-1; V: TRBV18; size: .; DNA: TGTGCCAGCTCACCTCCGGCCGGGGGGGTTCGTGAGCAGTTCTTC; CDR3: CASSPPAGGVREQFF
D: .; J: TRBJ2-6; V: TRBV7-2; size: .; DNA: TGTGCCAGCAGCTTAGGGGGGTTCGGGGCCAACGTCCTGACTTTC; CDR3: CASSLGGFGANVLTF
D: .; J: TRBJ2-7; V: TRBV19; size: .; DNA: TGTGCCAGTAGTGACGGGACCAGGGCCCGCGAGCAGTACTTC; CDR3: CASSDGTRAREQYF
D: .; J: TRBJ2-6; V: TRBV27; size: .; DNA: TGTGCCAGCAGTCCCCGGGGGAGCTCTGGGGCCAACGTCCTGACTTTC; CDR3: CASSPRGSSGANVLTF
D: .; J: TRBJ1-1; V: TRBV13; size: once; DNA: TGTGCCAGCAGCTTTGAAGGGTACCGACCTCGGACTGAAGCTTTCTTT; CDR3: CASSFEGYRPRTEAFF
D: .; J: TRBJ2-2; V: TRBV4-1; size: .; DNA: TGCGCCAGCAGCCAATACGGGTCGCAAAACACCGGGGAGCTGTTTTTT; CDR3: CASSQYGSQNTGELFF
D: TRBD2; J: TRBJ2-1; V: TRBV15; size: few; DNA: TGTGCCACCATCGAACCGGGAGGGCCTGGTGAGCAGTTCTTC; CDR3: CATIEPGGPGEQFF
D: .; J: TRBJ1-1; V: TRBV7-2; size: .; DNA: TGTGCCAGCAGCTTTTATATGAACACTGAAGCTTTCTTT; CDR3: CASSFYMNTEAFF
D: TRBD1; J: TRBJ1-4; V: TRBV29-1; size: many; DNA: TGCAGCGTTAACAGGGGGGGAGAAAAACTGTTTTTT; CDR3: CSVNRGGEKLFF